This T cell receptor (beta chain) was identified during a study of monozygotic twins with inflammatory bowel disease (dated by TCRdb to about 2019). In terms of the full investigation: The complete study included approximately 28 monozygotic twin pairs: 19 IBD-discordant Danish pairs and nine German pairs, of which four were IBD-concordant and five were IBD-discordant. Each individual had, on average, about 151 000 unique TCRalpha sequences and 181 000 unique TCRbeta sequences available for analysis. The search for disease-associated traits relied mainly on comparing, within discordant pairs, IBD patients with their genetically identical healthy co-twins. The study at large found these results: Distinction between different T cell subtypes could not be achieved in the analysis. IBD patients shared fewer clonotypes with other individuals than healthy twins did, most markedly in patients showing signs of disease activity. No difference in repertoire similarity was observed between concordant and discordant twins, possibly owing to limited statistical power. TCRbeta repertoire diversity, by inverse Simpson index, was decreased in IBD patients compared with their healthy co-twins. No single strong signal or clonotype linked to IBD turned up in the results, so the idea that one exists was not supported. Because patients were on differing immunosuppressive treatments, the repertoires may have picked up extra background noise and inter-individual variability.

From each donor, a roughly 2.7 ml peripheral blood sample was drawn into PAXgene tubes and stored at -80 degrees C. Total RNA was isolated from whole blood with the PAXgene blood miRNA kit on an automated QIAcube, without T cell sorting. Peripheral blood from monozygotic twin pairs concordant or discordant for inflammatory bowel disease was subjected to deep TCRalpha and TCRbeta repertoire profiling with unique molecular barcoding. Smoking habits were recorded for all twin pairs, with individuals classified as current, former or never smokers. Library construction relied on 5' RACE. The input for every TCR library was roughly 4,000 ng of total RNA. For each sample, cDNA was synthesized in eight separate reactions using SMARTScribe reverse transcriptase. Unique molecular identifiers containing a 6-nucleotide sample barcode were introduced through template switching during cDNA synthesis. TCRalpha and TCRbeta cDNA was amplified by two nested PCRs of 16 and 9 cycles, with bead purification after each PCR. Before amplification, cDNA was treated with uracil DNA-glycosylase and purified using the QIAquick PCR purification kit. The second PCR was the step at which Illumina TruSeq-compatible adapters and sample-specific barcodes were added. Library quality and concentration were assessed using TapeStation and Qubit, and about 4.7 ng of each library was pooled. Sequencing of the pooled libraries was done on an Illumina HiSeq2500 single-index Rapid Run using custom sequencing primers and 2 x 100 bp reads. As for the original processing: MiGEC version 1.2.6 was used for UMI-based consensus assembly to correct PCR and sequencing errors. V(D)J alignment, clonotype assembly and CDR3 extraction were performed with MiXCR version 2.1.1. To normalise gene usage, clonotype sharing and MAIT/NKT TCR abundance, the analysis used the top 1000, 10 000 and 20 000 clonotypes per sample. After downsampling to 27 000 UMIs, diversity was calculated as the inverse Simpson index using the vegan R package. Statistical testing used paired Mann-Whitney U tests on the discordant twin pairs and applied Benjamini-Hochberg correction for multiple testing. Based on TCRdb reprocessing of the reads, there is one entry per CDR3 protein sequence, and DNA is missing. V and J calls and clone size were set by TCRdb, not the authors. The table for this sample lists 150,000 to 200,000 distinct CDR3 sequences. In total, the top ten clones hold under 3.5% of the sample.

CDR1 and CDR2 are read off the germline V gene as MGHDK and SYGVNS. There are 14 amino acids in the CDR3, from cysteine to phenylalanine inclusive. No DNA was logged. In the case of this clonotype: No antigen is known for it.

The sequence links TRBV25-1 to TRBJ2-7. Input material: blood. The clonotype was recovered from a human donor with ulcerative colitis or Crohn's disease, or a healthy co-twin of an affected twin (not recorded which). This receptor has the CDR3 CASSLRAATGEQYF.